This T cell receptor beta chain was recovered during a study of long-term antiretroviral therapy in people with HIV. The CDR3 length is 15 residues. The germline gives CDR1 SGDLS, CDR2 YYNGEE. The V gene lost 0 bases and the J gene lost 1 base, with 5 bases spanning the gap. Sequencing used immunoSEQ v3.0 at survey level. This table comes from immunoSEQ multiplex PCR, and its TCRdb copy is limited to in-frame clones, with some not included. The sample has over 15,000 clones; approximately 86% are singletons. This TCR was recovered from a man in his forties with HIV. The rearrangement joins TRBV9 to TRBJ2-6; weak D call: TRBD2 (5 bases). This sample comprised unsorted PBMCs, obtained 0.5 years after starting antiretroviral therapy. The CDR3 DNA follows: TGTGCCAGCAGCGTAGCGGGGTCTGGGGCCAACGTCCTGACTTTC. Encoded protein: CASSVAGSGANVLTF.